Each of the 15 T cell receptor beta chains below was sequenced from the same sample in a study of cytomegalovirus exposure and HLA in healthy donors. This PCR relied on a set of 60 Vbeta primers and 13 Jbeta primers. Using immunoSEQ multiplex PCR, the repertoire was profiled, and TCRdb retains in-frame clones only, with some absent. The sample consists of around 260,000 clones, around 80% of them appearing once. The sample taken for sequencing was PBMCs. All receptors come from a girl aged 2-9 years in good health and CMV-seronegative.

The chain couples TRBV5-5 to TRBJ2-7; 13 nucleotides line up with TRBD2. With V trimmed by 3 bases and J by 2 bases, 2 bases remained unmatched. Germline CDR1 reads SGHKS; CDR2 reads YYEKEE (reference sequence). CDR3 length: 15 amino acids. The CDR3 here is CASSWGLAGPYEQYF. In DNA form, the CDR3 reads TGTGCCAGCAGCTGGGGACTAGCGGGACCCTACGAGCAGTACTTC.

Here the CDR3 reads CSVASGSTTDTQYF. The CDR3 DNA reads TGCAGCGTTGCCAGCGGATCGACCACAGATACGCAGTATTTT. V is TRBV29-1 and J is TRBJ2-3, with a possible D match to TRBD2 (5 bases). The germline CDR1 and CDR2 sequences are SQVTM and ANQGSEA. The V and J ends lost 4 bases and 2 bases respectively, with 13 bases between them. CDR3 length equals 14 residues.

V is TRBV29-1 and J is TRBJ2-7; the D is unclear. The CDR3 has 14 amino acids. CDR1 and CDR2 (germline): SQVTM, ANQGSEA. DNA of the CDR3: TGCAGTGTTCTCAACCCTGACTCGTCCTACGAGCAGTACTTC. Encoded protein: CSVLNPDSSYEQYF.

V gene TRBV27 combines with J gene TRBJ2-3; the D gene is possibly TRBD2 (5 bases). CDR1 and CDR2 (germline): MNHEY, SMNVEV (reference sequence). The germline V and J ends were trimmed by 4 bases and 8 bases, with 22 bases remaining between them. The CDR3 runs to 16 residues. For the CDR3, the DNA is TGTGCCAGCAGTTCTCTCTCACTAGATCGAAAGGGTACGCAGTATTTT. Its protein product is CASSSLSLDRKGTQYF.

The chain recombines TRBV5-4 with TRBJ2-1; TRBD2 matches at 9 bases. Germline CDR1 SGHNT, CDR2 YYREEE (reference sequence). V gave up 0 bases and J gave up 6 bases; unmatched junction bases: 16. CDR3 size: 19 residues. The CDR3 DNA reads TGTGCCAGCAGCTTGGAGGTAGCGGGGGCCGCAGTGTTCCTCAATGAGCAGTTCTTC. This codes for CASSLEVAGAAVFLNEQFF.

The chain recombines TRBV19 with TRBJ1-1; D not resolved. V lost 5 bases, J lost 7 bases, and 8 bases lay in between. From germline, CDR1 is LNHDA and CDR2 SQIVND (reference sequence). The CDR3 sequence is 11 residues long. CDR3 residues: CASSVNFEAFF. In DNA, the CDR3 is TGTGCCAGTAGTGTCAATTTTGAAGCTTTCTTT.

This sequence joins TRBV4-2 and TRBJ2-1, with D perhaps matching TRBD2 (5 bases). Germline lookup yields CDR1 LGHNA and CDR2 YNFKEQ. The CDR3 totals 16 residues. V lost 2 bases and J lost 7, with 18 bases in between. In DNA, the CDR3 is TGTGCCAGCAGCCAAATGACTACCTCATACGGGAATGAGCAGTTCTTC. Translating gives CASSQMTTSYGNEQFF.

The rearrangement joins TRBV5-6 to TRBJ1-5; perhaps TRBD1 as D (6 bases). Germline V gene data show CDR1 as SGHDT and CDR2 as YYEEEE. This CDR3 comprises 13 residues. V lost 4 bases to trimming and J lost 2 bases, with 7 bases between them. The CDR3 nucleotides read TGTGCCAGCAGCCCAGGGGGCAATCAGCCCCAGCATTTT. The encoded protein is CASSPGGNQPQHF.

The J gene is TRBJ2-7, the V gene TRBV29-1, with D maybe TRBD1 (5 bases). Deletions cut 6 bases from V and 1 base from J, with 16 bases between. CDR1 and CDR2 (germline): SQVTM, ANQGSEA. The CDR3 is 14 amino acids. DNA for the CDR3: TGCAGCGTCGCAGGGTATCAAGGGTCCTACGAGCAGTACTTC. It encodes CSVAGYQGSYEQYF.

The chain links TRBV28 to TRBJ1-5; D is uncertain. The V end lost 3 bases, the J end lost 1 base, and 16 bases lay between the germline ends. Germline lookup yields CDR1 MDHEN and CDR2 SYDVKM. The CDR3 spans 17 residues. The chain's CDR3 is CASSFFGVGGSNQPQHF. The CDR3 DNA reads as TGTGCCAGCAGTTTTTTCGGGGTGGGTGGCAGCAATCAGCCCCAGCATTTT.

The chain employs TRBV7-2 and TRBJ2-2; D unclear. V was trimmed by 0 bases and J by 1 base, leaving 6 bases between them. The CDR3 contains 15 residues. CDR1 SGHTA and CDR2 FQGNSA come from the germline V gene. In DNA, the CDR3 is TGTGCCAGCAGCTTAGCTAGCCAGAACACCGGGGAGCTGTTTTTT. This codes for CASSLASQNTGELFF.

CDR3 loop: CASSLAPHRVNTGELFF. For the CDR3, the DNA is TGCGCCAGCAGCTTGGCCCCCCACAGGGTGAACACCGGGGAGCTGTTTTTT. The chain couples TRBV5-1 to TRBJ2-2, with D perhaps TRBD1 (6 bases). There are 17 residues in the CDR3. Per the germline V gene, CDR1 is SGHRS and CDR2 is YFSETQ. V was trimmed by 0 bases and J by 1 base, leaving 13 bases between them.

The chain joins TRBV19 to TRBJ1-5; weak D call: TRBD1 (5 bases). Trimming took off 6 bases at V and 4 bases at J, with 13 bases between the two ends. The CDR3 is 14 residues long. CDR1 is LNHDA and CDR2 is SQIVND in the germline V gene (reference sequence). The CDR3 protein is CASSPTARNQPQHF. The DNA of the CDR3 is TGTGCCAGTAGCCCGACAGCTAGGAATCAGCCCCAGCATTTT. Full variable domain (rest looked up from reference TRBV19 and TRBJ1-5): DGGITQSPKYLFRKEGQNVTLSCEQNLNHDAMYWYRQDPGQGLRLIYYSQIVNDFQKGDIAEGYSVSREKKESFPLTVTSAQKNPTAFYLCASSPTARNQPQHFGDGTRLSIL.

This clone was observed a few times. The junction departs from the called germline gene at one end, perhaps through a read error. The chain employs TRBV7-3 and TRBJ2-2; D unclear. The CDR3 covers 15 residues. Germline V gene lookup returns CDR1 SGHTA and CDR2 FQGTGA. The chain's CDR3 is CASTLGPLRAGELFF. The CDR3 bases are TGTGCCAGCACCTTAGGCCCACTACGGGCCGGGGAGCTGTTTTTT.

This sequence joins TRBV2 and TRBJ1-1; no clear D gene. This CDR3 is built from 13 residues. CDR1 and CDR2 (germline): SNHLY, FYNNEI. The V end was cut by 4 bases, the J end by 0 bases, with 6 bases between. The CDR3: CASSADMNTEAFF. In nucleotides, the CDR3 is TGTGCCAGCAGTGCAGATATGAACACTGAAGCTTTCTTT.